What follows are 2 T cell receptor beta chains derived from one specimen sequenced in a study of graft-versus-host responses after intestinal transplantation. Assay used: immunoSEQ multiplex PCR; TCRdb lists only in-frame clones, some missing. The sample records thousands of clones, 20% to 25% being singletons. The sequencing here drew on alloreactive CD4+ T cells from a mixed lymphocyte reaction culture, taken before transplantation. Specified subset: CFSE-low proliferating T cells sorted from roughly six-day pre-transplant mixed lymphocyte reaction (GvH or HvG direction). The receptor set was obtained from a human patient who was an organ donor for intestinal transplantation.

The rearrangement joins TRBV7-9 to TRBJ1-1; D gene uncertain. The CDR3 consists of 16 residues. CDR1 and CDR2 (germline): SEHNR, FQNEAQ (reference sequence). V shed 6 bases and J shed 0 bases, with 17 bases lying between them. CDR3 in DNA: TGTGCCAGCAGTCACGTAGGAGCTCTAATGAACACTGAAGCTTTCTTT. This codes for CASSHVGALMNTEAFF.

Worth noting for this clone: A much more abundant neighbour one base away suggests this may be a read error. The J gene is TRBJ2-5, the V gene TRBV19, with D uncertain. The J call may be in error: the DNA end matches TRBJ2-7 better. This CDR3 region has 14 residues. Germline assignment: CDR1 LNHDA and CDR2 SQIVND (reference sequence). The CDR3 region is CANSKYSPGDEQYF. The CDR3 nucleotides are TGTGCCAATAGTAAATACTCGCCAGGCGACGAGCAGTACTTC.